The 20 T cell receptor beta chains given below trace back to one sample, sequenced in a study of sequential checkpoint blockade in melanoma. The assay was immunoSEQ multiplex PCR, and TCRdb's table has in-frame clones only and misses some. The profile covers 25,000 to 30,000 clones, with 77% appearing a single time and roughly 22% taken by the ten largest. The sample's treatment: randomized to nivolumab then ipilimumab (arm A) or the reverse (arm B). The specimen comprised CD8+ T cells sorted from blood (inferred from file names), sampled from a patient given nivolumab and ipilimumab in sequence. The source is a human donor with melanoma.

The V call is TRBV29-1, the J call TRBJ1-2; 10 bases map to TRBD1. The trim removed 8 bases at V and 5 bases at J, leaving 5 bases unmatched. There are 12 residues in the CDR3. Germline values: CDR1 SQVTM, CDR2 ANQGSEA. In DNA, the CDR3 is TGCAGCCACGGGGACAGGGGATATGGCTACACCTTC. Protein sequence: CSHGDRGYGYTF.

The V call is TRBV27, the J call TRBJ2-7; TRBD1 matches at 10 bases. In germline, CDR1 is MNHEY, CDR2 SMNVEV (reference sequence). There are 12 residues in the CDR3. V gave up 8 bases and J gave up 6 bases; unmatched junction bases: 4. The CDR3 DNA follows: TGTGCCAGCTGGGACAGGGGTTTCGAGCAGTACTTC. The encoded protein is CASWDRGFEQYF.

CDR3 sequence (DNA): TGTGCCAGCATAGACAGGGTCTCTGAAGCTTTCTTT. Amino acids: CASIDRVSEAFF. This chain joins TRBV2 and TRBJ1-1, with 7 bases aligning to TRBD1. This CDR3 has 12 residues. The germline gives CDR1 SNHLY, CDR2 FYNNEI. V lost 7 bases to trimming and J lost 6 bases; unmatched junction nucleotides: 5.

This chain connects TRBV6-6 to TRBJ1-2; 9 nucleotides agree with TRBD1. Germline CDR1 and CDR2: MNHNY and SVGAGI (reference sequence). V shed 5 bases and J 1 base; nucleotides not matched to a gene: 5. The CDR3 consists of 15 residues. CDR3 sequence reads: CASSNRDRVNYGYTF. The CDR3 region has the DNA TGTGCCAGCAGTAACCGGGACAGGGTTAACTATGGCTACACCTTC.

This clone was detected once. The J gene is TRBJ2-7, the V gene TRBV5-4; D gene uncertain. This CDR3 has 13 residues. V lost 0 bases to trimming and J lost 5 bases, with 9 bases between them. From germline, CDR1 is SGHNT and CDR2 YYREEE (reference sequence). CDR3 nucleotides: TGTGCCAGCAGCTTGGCGACAAAGAACGAGCAGTACTTC. This sequence encodes CASSLATKNEQYF. The whole variable domain, remainder taken from reference TRBV5-4 and TRBJ2-7, is ETGVTQSPTHLIKTRGQQVTLRCSSQSGHNTVSWYQQALGQGPQFIFQYYREEENGRGNFPPRFSGLQFPNYSSELNVNALELDDSALYLCASSLATKNEQYFGPGTRLTVT.

This chain connects TRBV19 to TRBJ2-7; TRBD2 might be the D (5 bases). This CDR3 contains 13 residues. CDR1 and CDR2 (germline): LNHDA, SQIVND (reference sequence). The V end was cut by 2 bases, the J end by 6 bases, with 11 bases between. CDR3 in amino acids: CASSISTRVEQYF. As DNA, the CDR3 is TGTGCCAGTAGTATATCTACGCGGGTCGAGCAGTACTTC.

The chain couples TRBV4-3 to TRBJ2-2, with 10 bases matching TRBD2. Germline values: CDR1 LGHNA, CDR2 YSLEER. Unmatched junction bases numbered 12, after V lost 0 bases and J lost 5 bases. The CDR3 spans 19 residues. This chain's CDR3 is CASSQDTFLAGGPTGELFF. CDR3 nucleotides: TGCGCCAGCAGCCAAGATACATTCTTAGCGGGGGGACCTACCGGGGAGCTGTTTTTT.

CDR3 sequence (DNA): TGTGCCAGCGCCATAGGAGGGTTCTACGAGCAGTACTTC. This translates into CASAIGGFYEQYF. The rearrangement links TRBV27 to TRBJ2-7; D might be TRBD2 (6 bases). The V gene's germline CDR1 is MNHEY and CDR2 SMNVEV (reference sequence). Trimming removed 8 bases at V and 3 bases at J, with 14 bases between. The CDR3 covers 13 residues.

CDR3 nucleotide sequence: TGTGCCAGCAGCTTTGGAGCGGGAGGGTTCTCTGGGGCCAACGTCCTGACTTTC. It encodes CASSFGAGGFSGANVLTF. This chain connects TRBV13 to TRBJ2-6; 10 bases are shared with TRBD2. Germline lookup yields CDR1 PRHDT and CDR2 FYEKMQ (reference sequence). After removal of 3 bases from V and 0 bases from J, the junction contained 5 bases not matched to a gene. The CDR3 covers 18 residues.

The V and J genes are TRBV7-7 and TRBJ1-3; TRBD1 is a possible D gene (6 bases). V was clipped by 5 bases and J by 8 bases, with 16 bases between them. In germline, CDR1 is SSHAT, CDR2 FNYEAQ (reference sequence). CDR3 length equals 14 residues. DNA for the CDR3: TGTGCCAGCAGCCCCGACAGGATCGGTGACACCATATATTTT. Its translation: CASSPDRIGDTIYF.

The V call is TRBV27, the J call TRBJ2-7; possible D gene TRBD2, 6 bases. This CDR3 has 16 amino acids. The germline CDR1 and CDR2 sequences are MNHEY and SMNVEV (reference sequence). V lost 4 bases, J lost 2 bases, and 18 bases lay in between. CDR3 in amino acids: CASSSSSAGLAYEQYF. CDR3 nucleotide sequence: TGTGCCAGCAGTTCCTCCTCAGCGGGCCTAGCCTACGAGCAGTACTTC.

This clone showed up just a few times. The gene calls are TRBV2 and TRBJ2-1; TRBD2 agrees at 8 bases. Unmatched junction bases numbered 6, after V lost 3 bases and J lost 5 bases. This CDR3 spans 15 amino acids. Per the germline V gene, CDR1 is SNHLY and CDR2 is FYNNEI. CDR3 DNA: TGTGCCAGCAGTGATGGGCTAGCGGGTAACAATGAGCAGTTCTTC. Translation: CASSDGLAGNNEQFF.

The V gene is TRBV7-8, the J gene TRBJ1-5; a weak D match, TRBD1 (5 bases). Germline V gene sequence: CDR1 SGHVS, CDR2 FQNEAQ. This CDR3 contains 15 residues. Trimming stripped 1 base from V and 0 bases from J, with 7 bases between. Written as DNA, the CDR3 is TGTGCCAGCAGCTTAGGTGACAGTAGCAATCAGCCCCAGCATTTT. Translation gives CASSLGDSSNQPQHF.

The chain employs TRBV9 and TRBJ2-6; D call uncertain. V dropped 7 bases and J dropped 0 bases, with 17 bases sitting between them. The CDR3 runs to 17 residues. Per germline, CDR1 SGDLS and CDR2 YYNGEE. In nucleotides, the CDR3 is TGTGCCAGCGGCCAGTCTTCTCAGCGCTCTGGGGCCAACGTCCTGACTTTC. Amino acids: CASGQSSQRSGANVLTF.

This chain links TRBV9 with TRBJ2-7, with 7 bases identical to TRBD2. CDR3 size: 15 residues. CDR1 and CDR2 from the germline V gene are SGDLS and YYNGEE. Unmatched junction bases numbered 10, after V lost 0 bases and J lost 7 bases. The CDR3 here is CASSVEGTKAGEQYF. CDR3 nucleotides: TGTGCCAGCAGCGTAGAGGGGACTAAGGCGGGTGAGCAGTACTTC.

The chain recombines TRBV9 with TRBJ1-1; tentative D call: TRBD1 (6 bases). Germline V CDR1 and CDR2: SGDLS, YYNGEE. CDR3 length: 13 amino acids. V lost 0 bases and J 5 bases, leaving 8 bases between the germline ends. CDR3 coding DNA: TGTGCCAGCAGCGTAGAGGGGGTGACTGAAGCTTTCTTT. This codes for CASSVEGVTEAFF.

This clone showed up just once. This chain uses TRBV30 with TRBJ1-1, with D hard to call. This CDR3 is 18 amino acids long. Germline V gene data show CDR1 as GTSNPN and CDR2 as SVGIG (reference sequence). V was cut by 3 bases and J by 5 bases, with 28 bases left in between. CDR3 DNA sequence: TGTGCCTGGAGGGCGAACTCACTACCGGGGTCTGAGGGAACTGAAGCTTTCTTT. Translated, it gives CAWRANSLPGSEGTEAFF.

The J gene is TRBJ1-1, the V gene TRBV12-5; D is possibly TRBD1 (6 bases). Germline-derived CDR1 and CDR2 are LGHNT and FRNRAP. V was cut by 6 bases and J by 1 base, with 12 bases left in between. This CDR3 comprises 14 residues. The CDR3 region has the DNA TGTGCTAGTGGGACAGGCCTCCCGAACACTGAAGCTTTCTTT. It encodes CASGTGLPNTEAFF.

The J gene is TRBJ1-4, the V gene TRBV19; possibly TRBD1 for D (6 bases). Germline V CDR1 and CDR2: LNHDA, SQIVND (reference sequence). The CDR3 spans 14 residues. Trimming took off 7 bases at V and 7 bases at J, with 16 bases between the two ends. Here the CDR3 DNA reads TGTGCCAGTAACCACAGGGCGGAGGCTGAAAAACTGTTTTTT. Translation: CASNHRAEAEKLFF.

The table lists this clone with a count of one. The chain carries TRBV5-1 and TRBJ2-7; 11 bases fit TRBD2. Trimming took 0 bases from V and 7 from J; bases not matched to a gene: 15. CDR3 size: 18 residues. Looked up from germline, CDR1 is SGHRS and CDR2 is YFSETQ. CDR3 region: CASSLVQIGSGRAKEQYF. The CDR3 DNA sequence: TGCGCCAGCAGCTTGGTACAAATCGGTAGCGGGAGGGCCAAAGAGCAGTACTTC.